The 16 T cell receptor beta chains presented below share a single source sample, sequenced in a study of blood T cell repertoires in COVID-19. The repertoire was sequenced with immunoSEQ multiplex PCR; TCRdb's copy has only in-frame clones and lacks some. The sample lists more than 250,000 clones; approximately 84% were seen once. Sample: peripheral blood. These receptors originate from a human donor in a cohort sampled during active COVID-19.

V usage is TRBV5-1 and J usage is TRBJ1-2, with 10 positions matching TRBD1. This CDR3 is built from 17 residues. Per the germline V gene, CDR1 is SGHRS and CDR2 is YFSETQ. V trimming: 1 base; J trimming: 6 bases; junction bases outside the gene matches: 12. The CDR3 sequence is CASSLSVWDRGIDGYTF. DNA for the CDR3: TGCGCCAGCAGCTTGTCGGTTTGGGACAGGGGAATAGATGGCTACACCTTC.

The table lists this clone with a few counts. The V call is TRBV2, the J call TRBJ2-7, with 7 bases that match TRBD1. Germline V gene data show CDR1 as SNHLY and CDR2 as FYNNEI. V shed 2 bases, J shed 1 base, and the junction held 11 bases outside the gene matches. The CDR3 contains 17 residues. CDR3 nucleotide sequence: TGTGCCAGCAGTGAAAATCGACGAGGACAGGTATCCTACGAGCAGTACTTC. Translating it yields CASSENRRGQVSYEQYF.

CDR3 sequence (DNA): TGTGCCAGAAGCCATCTACAGGTAACCTTGGTATACAATGAGCAGTTCTTC. Translation gives CARSHLQVTLVYNEQFF. V usage is TRBV7-5 and J usage is TRBJ2-1; the table gives TRBD1 as D, unverified against the DNA. TRBV7-5 corresponds to a pseudogene. This CDR3 contains 17 residues.

The chain uses TRBV2 and TRBJ2-3; a possible D gene is TRBD1 (6 bases). Germline CDR1 is SNHLY and CDR2 is FYNNEI. The CDR3 loop spans 14 amino acids. The V gene lost 4 bases and the J gene lost 12 bases, with 20 bases spanning the gap. The CDR3 sequence: CASSAISGDRFQYF. For the CDR3, the DNA is TGTGCCAGCAGTGCAATTTCAGGGGACCGGTTTCAGTATTTT.

The chain links TRBV7-6 to TRBJ1-5, with 7 bases matching TRBD1. Germline CDR1 reads SGHVS; CDR2 reads FNYEAQ. Losses at the gene ends were 2 bases for V and 0 bases for J; bases not matched to a gene: 4. This CDR3 is built from 16 residues. The CDR3 nucleotides are TGTGCCAGCAGCTTACAGGGGGAGAATAGCAATCAGCCCCAGCATTTT. This encodes CASSLQGENSNQPQHF.

V usage is TRBV5-1 and J usage is TRBJ2-7; the match to TRBD1 covers 7 bases. The CDR3 covers 15 residues. In germline, CDR1 is SGHRS, CDR2 YFSETQ. V shed 4 bases and J 7 bases; nucleotides not matched to a gene: 14. In nucleotides, the CDR3 is TGCGCCAGCAGCCTGAACGCAGGGACAGCTAAAGAGCAGTACTTC. As protein: CASSLNAGTAKEQYF. The full variable domain, completed using reference TRBV5-1 and TRBJ2-7, is KAGVTQTPRYLIKTRGQQVTLSCSPISGHRSVSWYQQTPGQGLQFLFEYFSETQRNKGNFPGRFSGRQFSNSRSEMNVSTLELGDSALYLCASSLNAGTAKEQYFGPGTRLTVT.

The chain has TRBV3-1 (or the pseudogene TRBV3-2) and TRBJ1-3; TRBD1 matches 7 bases. V gave up 4 bases and J gave up 7 bases; unmatched junction bases: 16. This CDR3 comprises 17 residues. Germline V CDR1 and CDR2: LGHDT, YNNKEL (reference sequence). This CDR3 reads CASSLKAGVGQRNTIYF. DNA of the CDR3: TGTGCCAGCAGCCTCAAAGCGGGGGTGGGACAGCGGAACACCATATATTTT.

With regard to this clone: This sample also contains other DNA sequences that code for the same CDR3. The J gene is TRBJ2-5, the V gene TRBV7-2; 11 bases align to TRBD2. Germline CDR1 is SGHTA and CDR2 is FQGNSA. J lost 5 bases, V lost 6 bases, and 8 bases had no gene match. The CDR3 extends over 15 amino acids. The CDR3 spells CASSSGTSGGETQYF. As DNA, the CDR3 is TGTGCCAGCAGTTCCGGGACTAGCGGTGGGGAGACCCAGTACTTC. Combining the CDR3 with reference TRBV7-2 and TRBJ2-5 gives the whole variable domain GAGVSQSPSNKVTEKGKDVELRCDPISGHTALYWYRQSLGQGLEFLIYFQGNSAPDKSGLPSDRFSAERTGGSVSTLTIQRTQQEDSAVYLCASSSGTSGGETQYFGPGTRLLVL.

The chain is built from TRBV5-5 and TRBJ1-2, with TRBD1 identical over 10 bases. In germline, CDR1 is SGHKS, CDR2 YYEKEE (reference sequence). This CDR3 has 12 amino acids. V shed 4 bases and J 12 bases; nucleotides not matched to a gene: 6. As DNA, the CDR3 is TGTGCCAGCAGCCCTCGACAGGGGGCGGACACCTTC. This sequence encodes CASSPRQGADTF.

This clone was recorded only once. V gene TRBV4-2 combines with J gene TRBJ2-7; tentatively, D is TRBD1 (6 bases). Between the trimmed V and J ends, which lost 0 bases and 3 bases, there was a span of 12 bases. Germline V gene sequence: CDR1 LGHNA, CDR2 YNFKEQ. The CDR3 contains 15 residues. The CDR3 DNA reads as TGTGCCAGCAGCCAAGAGGGCACAGGGTTCTACGAGCAGTACTTC. As protein: CASSQEGTGFYEQYF.

The CDR3 is CASSRAITGTEAFF. In DNA, the CDR3 is TGCGCCAGCAGCCGCGCCATAACAGGAACTGAAGCTTTCTTT. This rearrangement joins TRBV5-1 to TRBJ1-1; tentative D call: TRBD1 (5 bases). This CDR3 is built from 14 residues. Germline CDR1 reads SGHRS; CDR2 reads YFSETQ. The ends were cut back, 4 bases at V and 5 bases at J, with 15 bases in the middle.

This CDR3 reads CAIRRDSNTGELFF. For the CDR3, the DNA is TGTGCCATCAGGAGGGACTCAAACACCGGGGAGCTGTTTTTT. V and J are TRBV10-3 and TRBJ2-2; D is perhaps TRBD2 (6 bases). Germline assignment: CDR1 ENHRY and CDR2 SYGVKD. CDR3 size: 14 residues. V gave up 6 bases and J gave up 2 bases, with 10 bases separating them.

V usage is TRBV27 and J usage is TRBJ1-2, with 11 bases matching TRBD1. The CDR3 runs 14 residues. CDR1 MNHEY and CDR2 SMNVEV come from the germline V gene (reference sequence). The junction had 2 bases not matched to a gene; V was cut back by 4 bases and J by 4 bases. The CDR3 nucleotides are TGTGCCAGCAGTTCCGGGACAGGGGGCTATGGCTACACCTTC. As protein: CASSSGTGGYGYTF.

The chain has TRBV5-1 and TRBJ1-3, with 11 bases identical to TRBD1. The CDR3 sequence is 16 residues long. Germline CDR1 reads SGHRS; CDR2 reads YFSETQ. Germline trimming cut 3 bases from V and 2 bases from J; bases unmatched to any gene: 4. The CDR3 reads CASSYGQGAAGNTIYF. The CDR3 nucleotides read TGCGCCAGCAGCTATGGACAGGGGGCGGCTGGAAACACCATATATTTT.

The chain carries TRBV3-1 (or the pseudogene TRBV3-2) and TRBJ2-3, with D possibly matching TRBD2 (5 bases). V shed 3 bases and J shed 2 bases, with 15 bases lying between them. Germline V gene data show CDR1 as LGHDT and CDR2 as YNNKEL (reference sequence). This CDR3 region has 16 residues. Here the CDR3 DNA reads TGTGCCAGCAGCCAGATTAGCGTCCCTGCCACAGATACGCAGTATTTT. Protein: CASSQISVPATDTQYF.

This clone has only a few counts. This chain connects TRBV2 to TRBJ2-2, with 8 bases lining up with TRBD2. V shed 5 bases and J 6 bases; nucleotides not matched to a gene: 11. The CDR3 runs to 16 residues. Per germline, CDR1 SNHLY and CDR2 FYNNEI. The CDR3 bases are TGTGCCAGCAGTTCAAGCGGGAGTGTGGGGGCCGGGGAGCTGTTTTTT. Amino acid sequence: CASSSSGSVGAGELFF.